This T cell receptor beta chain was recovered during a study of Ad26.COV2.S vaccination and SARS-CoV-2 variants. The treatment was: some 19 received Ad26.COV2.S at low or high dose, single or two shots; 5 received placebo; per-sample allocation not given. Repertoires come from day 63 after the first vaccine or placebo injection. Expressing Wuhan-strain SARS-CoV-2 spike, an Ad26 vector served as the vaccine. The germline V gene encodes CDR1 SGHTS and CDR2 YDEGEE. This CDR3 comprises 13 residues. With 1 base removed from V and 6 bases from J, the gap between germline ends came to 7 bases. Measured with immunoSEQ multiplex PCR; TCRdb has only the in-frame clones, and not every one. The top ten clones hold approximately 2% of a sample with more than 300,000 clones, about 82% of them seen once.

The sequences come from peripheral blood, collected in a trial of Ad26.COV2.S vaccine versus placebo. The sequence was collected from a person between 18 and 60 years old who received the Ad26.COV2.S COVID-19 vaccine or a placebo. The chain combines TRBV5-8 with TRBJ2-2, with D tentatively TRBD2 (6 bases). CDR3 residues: CASSLWGAGELFF. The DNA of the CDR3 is TGTGCCAGCAGCTTGTGGGGGGCCGGGGAGCTGTTTTTT.